This T cell receptor (beta chain) was recovered during a study of shared clonotypes between healthy human individuals. On the study more broadly: Samples came from a couple of female and three male donors aged 18 to 49. Whole-study results and caveats: What limited the represented genetic and exposure-history diversity was the small number of donors.

Produced via immunoSEQ multiplex PCR; TCRdb's table is partial and in-frame only. The table includes around 550,000 clones, 90% to 97% detected once. With regard to this clone: No antigen is known for it.

The CDR3 runs 17 residues. The germline V gene encodes CDR1 SGHNT and CDR2 YYREEE (reference sequence). The V and J ends lost 4 bases and 0 bases, in that order; junction bases with no gene match: 8. The material sequenced was naive CD4+ T cells sorted from blood. As for subset: CD45RA+ positively selected. The V gene is TRBV5-4, the J gene TRBJ2-2, with 8 bases fitting TRBD2. The source of this sequence is a woman under 40 in good health. CDR3 residues: CASSPGTSGANTGELFF. Written as DNA, the CDR3 is TGTGCCAGCAGCCCCGGAACTAGCGGCGCGAACACCGGGGAGCTGTTTTTT.